The sequence of this T cell receptor beta chain was determined in a study of cytomegalovirus exposure and HLA in healthy donors. Each donor's status was that of a healthy bone marrow donor. The CDR3 totals 17 residues. V lost 0 bases, J lost 5 bases, and 7 bases stayed unmatched. CDR1 SGDLS and CDR2 YYNGEE come from the germline V gene. Study results and limitations: From TCR beta sequences, most subjects' HLA-A and HLA-B alleles were reportedly predicted accurately. In a later analysis, several top co-occurrence clusters appeared linked to parvovirus B19, influenza, CMV and Epstein-Barr virus.

PCR primers comprised 60 Vbeta and 13 Jbeta primers. Sequencing was performed with immunoSEQ multiplex PCR; in TCRdb, only in-frame clones are kept and a portion is missing. The sample has some 160,000 clones; approximately 78% are singletons. With respect to this clone: As yet, its antigen is unknown.

Sequencing was performed on PBMCs. The TCR comes from a woman aged 40 to 49 in good health and CMV-seropositive. V and J are TRBV9 and TRBJ2-2, with TRBD2 identical over 10 bases. CDR3 coding DNA: TGTGCCAGCAGCGTAGCTTTAGCGGGAGGACCTACCGGGGAGCTGTTTTTT. This sequence encodes CASSVALAGGPTGELFF.